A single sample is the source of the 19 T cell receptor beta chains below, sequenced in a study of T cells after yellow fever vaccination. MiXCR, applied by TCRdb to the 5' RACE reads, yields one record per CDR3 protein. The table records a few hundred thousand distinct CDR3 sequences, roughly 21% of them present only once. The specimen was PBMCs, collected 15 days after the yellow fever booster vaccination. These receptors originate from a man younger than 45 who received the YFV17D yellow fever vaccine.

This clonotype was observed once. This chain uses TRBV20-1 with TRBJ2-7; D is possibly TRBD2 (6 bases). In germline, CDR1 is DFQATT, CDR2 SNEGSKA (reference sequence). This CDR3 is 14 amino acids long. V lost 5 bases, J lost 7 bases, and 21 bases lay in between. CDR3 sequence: CSAGTGLRSQEQYF. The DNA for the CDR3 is TGCAGTGCTGGAACGGGACTGCGATCTCAGGAGCAGTACTTC.

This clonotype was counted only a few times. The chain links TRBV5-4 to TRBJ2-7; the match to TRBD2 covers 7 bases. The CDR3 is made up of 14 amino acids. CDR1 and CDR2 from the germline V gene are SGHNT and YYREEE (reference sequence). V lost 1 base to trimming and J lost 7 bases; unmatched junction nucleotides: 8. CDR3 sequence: CASSLPGYGGEQYF. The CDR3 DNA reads TGTGCCAGCAGCTTGCCCGGGTACGGGGGGGAGCAGTACTTC. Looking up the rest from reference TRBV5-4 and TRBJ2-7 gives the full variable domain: ETGVTQSPTHLIKTRGQQVTLRCSSQSGHNTVSWYQQALGQGPQFIFQYYREEENGRGNFPPRFSGLQFPNYSSELNVNALELDDSALYLCASSLPGYGGEQYFGPGTRLTVT.

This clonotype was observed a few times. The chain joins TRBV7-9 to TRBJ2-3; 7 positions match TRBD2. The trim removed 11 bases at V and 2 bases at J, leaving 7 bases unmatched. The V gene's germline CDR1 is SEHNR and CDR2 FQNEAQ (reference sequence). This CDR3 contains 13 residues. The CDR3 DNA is TGTGCCTCTAATCTAGCGGCCACAGATACGCAGTATTTT. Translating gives CASNLAATDTQYF.

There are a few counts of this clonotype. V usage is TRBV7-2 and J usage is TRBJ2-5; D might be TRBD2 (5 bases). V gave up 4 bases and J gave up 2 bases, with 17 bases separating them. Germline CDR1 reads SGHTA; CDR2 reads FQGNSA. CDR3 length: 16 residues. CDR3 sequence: CASSSWEPSEQETQYF. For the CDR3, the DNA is TGTGCCAGCAGCTCCTGGGAGCCTTCCGAACAAGAGACCCAGTACTTC.

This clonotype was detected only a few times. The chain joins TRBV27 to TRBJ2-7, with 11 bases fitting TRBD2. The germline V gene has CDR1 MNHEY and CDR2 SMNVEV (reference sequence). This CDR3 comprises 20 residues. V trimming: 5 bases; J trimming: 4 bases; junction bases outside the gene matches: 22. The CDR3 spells CASSITHPASGRSMFYEQYF. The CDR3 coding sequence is TGTGCCAGCAGTATAACCCATCCGGCTAGCGGGAGGTCCATGTTTTACGAGCAGTACTTC.

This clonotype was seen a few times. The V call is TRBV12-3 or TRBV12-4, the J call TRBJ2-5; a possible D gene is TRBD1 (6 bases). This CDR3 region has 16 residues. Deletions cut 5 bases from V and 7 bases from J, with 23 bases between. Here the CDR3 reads CASSLAFGDGGRTQYF. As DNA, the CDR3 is TGTGCCAGCAGTCTGGCCTTTGGGGATGGGGGCAGGACCCAGTACTTC.

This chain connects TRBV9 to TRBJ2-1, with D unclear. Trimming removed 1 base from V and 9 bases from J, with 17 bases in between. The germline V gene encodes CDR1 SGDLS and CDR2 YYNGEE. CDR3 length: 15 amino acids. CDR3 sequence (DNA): TGTGCCAGCAGCGTAATCGGTGGGAATGGTGGTGAGCAGTTCTTC. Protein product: CASSVIGGNGGEQFF.

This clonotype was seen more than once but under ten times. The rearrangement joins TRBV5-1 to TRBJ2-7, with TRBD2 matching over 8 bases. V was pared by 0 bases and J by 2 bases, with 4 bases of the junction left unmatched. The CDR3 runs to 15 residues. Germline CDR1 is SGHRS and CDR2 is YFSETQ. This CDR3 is CASSLVGLDTYEQYF. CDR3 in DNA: TGCGCCAGCAGCTTGGTGGGACTAGATACCTACGAGCAGTACTTC.

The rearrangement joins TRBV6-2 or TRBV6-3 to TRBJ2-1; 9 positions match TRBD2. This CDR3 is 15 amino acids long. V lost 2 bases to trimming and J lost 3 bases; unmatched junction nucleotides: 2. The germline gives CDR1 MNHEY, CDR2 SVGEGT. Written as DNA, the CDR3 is TGTGCCAGCAGTTACGGGACTAGCCTCTACAATGAGCAGTTCTTC. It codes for CASSYGTSLYNEQFF.

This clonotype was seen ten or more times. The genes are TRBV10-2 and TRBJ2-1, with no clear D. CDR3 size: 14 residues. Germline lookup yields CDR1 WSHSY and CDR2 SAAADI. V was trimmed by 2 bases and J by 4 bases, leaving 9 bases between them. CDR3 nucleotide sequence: TGCGCCAGCAGTGAGATTGCCGCTTACAATGAGCAGTTCTTC. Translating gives CASSEIAAYNEQFF.

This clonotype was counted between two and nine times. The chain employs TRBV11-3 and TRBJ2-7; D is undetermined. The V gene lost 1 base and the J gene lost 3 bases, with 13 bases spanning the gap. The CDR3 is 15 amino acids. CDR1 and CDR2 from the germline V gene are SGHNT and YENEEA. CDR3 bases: TGTGCCAGCAGCTTAGCCGCGGATATCGGCTACGAGCAGTACTTC. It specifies CASSLAADIGYEQYF.

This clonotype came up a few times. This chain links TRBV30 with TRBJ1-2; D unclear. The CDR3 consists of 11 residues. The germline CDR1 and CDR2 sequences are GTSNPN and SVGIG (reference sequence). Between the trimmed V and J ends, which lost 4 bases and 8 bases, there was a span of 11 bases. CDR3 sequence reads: CAWTLGGGYTF. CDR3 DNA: TGTGCCTGGACTCTGGGAGGGGGCTACACCTTC.

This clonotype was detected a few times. The CDR3 DNA reads TGTGCCAGCAGTTACTCGAAAAGGGCTAATGAAAAACTGTTTTTT. This encodes CASSYSKRANEKLFF. The V call is TRBV6-5, the J call TRBJ1-4, with D unresolved. Per germline, CDR1 MNHEY and CDR2 SVGAGI. The CDR3 length is 15 residues. Trimming stripped 0 bases from V and 3 bases from J, with 8 bases between.

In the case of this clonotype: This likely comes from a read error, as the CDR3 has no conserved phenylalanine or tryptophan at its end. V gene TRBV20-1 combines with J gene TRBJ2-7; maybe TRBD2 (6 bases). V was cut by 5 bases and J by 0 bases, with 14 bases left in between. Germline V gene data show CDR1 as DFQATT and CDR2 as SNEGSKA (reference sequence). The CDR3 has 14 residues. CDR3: CSAARDVNSYEQYY. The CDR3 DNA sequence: TGCAGTGCTGCGCGGGACGTCAACTCCTACGAGCAGTACTAC.

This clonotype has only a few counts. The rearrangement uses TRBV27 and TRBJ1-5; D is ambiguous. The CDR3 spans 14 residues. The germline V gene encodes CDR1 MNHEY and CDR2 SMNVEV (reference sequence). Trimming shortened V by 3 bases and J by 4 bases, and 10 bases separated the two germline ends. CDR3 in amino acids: CASSFSTGNQPQHF. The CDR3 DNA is TGTGCCAGCAGTTTTTCAACCGGGAATCAGCCCCAGCATTTT.

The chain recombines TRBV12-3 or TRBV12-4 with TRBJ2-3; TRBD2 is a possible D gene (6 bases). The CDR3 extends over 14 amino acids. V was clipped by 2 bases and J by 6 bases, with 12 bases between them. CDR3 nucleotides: TGTGCCAGCAGTTTAAGCAGGGACTGGGATACGCAGTATTTT. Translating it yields CASSLSRDWDTQYF.

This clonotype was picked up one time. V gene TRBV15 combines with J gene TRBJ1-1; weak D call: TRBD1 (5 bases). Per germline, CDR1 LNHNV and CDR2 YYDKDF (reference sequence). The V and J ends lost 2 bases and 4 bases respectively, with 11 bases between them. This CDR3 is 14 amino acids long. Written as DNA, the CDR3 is TGTGCCACCAGCAGACAGACCGGGGGCACTGAAGCTTTCTTT. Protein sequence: CATSRQTGGTEAFF. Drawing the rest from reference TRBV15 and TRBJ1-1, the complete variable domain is DAMVIQNPRYQVTQFGKPVTLSCSQTLNHNVMYWYQQKSSQAPKLLFHYYDKDFNNEADTPDNFQSRRPNTSFCFLDIRSPGLGDTAMYLCATSRQTGGTEAFFGQGTRLTVV.

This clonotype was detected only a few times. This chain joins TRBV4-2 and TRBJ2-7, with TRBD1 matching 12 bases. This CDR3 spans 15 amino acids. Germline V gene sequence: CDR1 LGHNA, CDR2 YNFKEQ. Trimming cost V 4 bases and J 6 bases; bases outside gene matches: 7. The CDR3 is CASSPFGTGGSEQYF. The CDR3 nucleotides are TGTGCCAGCAGCCCTTTCGGGACAGGGGGCTCCGAGCAGTACTTC.

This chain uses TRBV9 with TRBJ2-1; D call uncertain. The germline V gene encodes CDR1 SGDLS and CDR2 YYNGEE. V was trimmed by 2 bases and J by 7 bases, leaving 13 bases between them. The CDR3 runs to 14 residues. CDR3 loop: CASSVPNVANEQFF. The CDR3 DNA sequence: TGTGCCAGCAGCGTTCCTAACGTCGCTAATGAGCAGTTCTTC. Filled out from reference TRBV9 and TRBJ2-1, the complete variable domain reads DSGVTQTPKHLITATGQRVTLRCSPRSGDLSVYWYQQSLDQGLQFLIQYYNGEERAKGNILERFSAQQFPDLHSELNLSSLELGDSALYFCASSVPNVANEQFFGPGTRLTVL.